This paragraph covers one T cell receptor (beta chain) sequence. The antigen remains unidentified. The gene symbols are mouse symbols. The CDR3 extends 1 residue past the end of the read, so its final part is completed from the germline J gene. This sample is part of a study of tissue T cells after allogeneic stem cell transplantation. Findings of the study overall: Anatomically similar tissues had similar TCR repertoires within each patient.

Time point denoted: mouse harvest day 14 after allogeneic transplant. The graft held 10^6 splenic CD5+ T cells and 10^7 T-cell-depleted bone marrow cells. J was trimmed by 7 bases and V by 3 bases; bases with no gene match: 3. Germline-derived CDR1 and CDR2 are SNHLY and FYNGKV (reference sequence). The CDR3 has 14 residues. Some clones are missing from TCRdb's copy, which holds only in-frame ones; the method was immunoSEQ multiplex PCR. The sample holds 2,500 to 3,500 clones, 45% seen once. Sequencing was done on a sample of lymph node tissue. This receptor was obtained from a female BALB/c mouse given C57BL/6 T cells with graft-versus-host disease after an allogeneic hematopoietic cell transplant. The rearrangement uses TRBV3 and TRBJ1-6; 7 nucleotides match TRBD1. TRBJ1-6 is flagged as an ORF with uncertain function. The covered CDR3 bases are TGTGCCAGCAGCTTGACAGGGAGGAATTCGCCCCTCTAC. This encodes CASSLTGRNSPLY. The whole CDR3 sequence is CASSLTGRNSPLYF.